This TCR beta chain was sequenced in a study of early T cells in non-severe SARS-CoV-2 infection. Individual cDNA molecules received unique molecular identifiers. TCRdb fed the 5' RACE reads into MiXCR, producing one record per CDR3 protein. Of about 30,000 distinct CDR3 sequences listed, around 7% are singletons. This clonotype was counted only a few times. With 1 base removed from V and 7 bases from J, the gap between germline ends came to 8 bases. The CDR3 covers 13 residues. The source is an adult who was a healthcare worker with PCR-confirmed SARS-CoV-2 infection or an uninfected control (not recorded which). The chain combines TRBV12-3 or TRBV12-4 with TRBJ2-4, with D perhaps matching TRBD2 (5 bases). The sequencing input was whole blood. CDR3 region: CASSLGGNNIQYF. CDR3 coding DNA: TGTGCCAGCAGTTTAGGAGGGAATAACATTCAGTACTTC.